This T cell receptor (beta chain) was identified during a study of T cell changes during pregnancy in multiple sclerosis. Using immunoSEQ multiplex PCR, the repertoire was profiled, and TCRdb retains in-frame clones only, with some absent. The table lists approximately 53,000 clones, around 91% of them singletons, with under 6.5% in the top ten. The sequence was obtained from a female donor in good health, enrolled as a control in a pregnancy study. The specimen comprised peripheral blood, sampled after pregnancy.

In DNA, the CDR3 is TGTGCCAGCAGCTTAGCTAGTTTCGGCGAGCAGTACTTC. Amino acids: CASSLASFGEQYF. The J gene is TRBJ2-7, the V gene TRBV11-2, with unresolved D. CDR1 and CDR2 from the germline V gene are SGHAT and FQNNGV. CDR3 length: 13 amino acids. V was pared by 1 base and J by 6 bases, with 10 bases between.